One and the same sample provided the 29 T cell receptor beta chains below, sequenced in a study of cytomegalovirus exposure and HLA in healthy donors (dated by TCRdb to about 2017). The library was obtained by the immunoSEQ multiplex PCR assay. The multiplex PCR relied on a mix of 60 forward primers for TCR Vbeta segments and 13 reverse primers for TCR Jbeta segments. Sourced from immuneACCESS, this table was stored by TCRdb with only in-frame sequences that have V and J called. A share of the clones is absent; for the studies checked, an unresolved V gene accounts for under half, and the remainder has no known explanation. This sample has about 160,000 clones in its table, and 75% to 85% of those were observed once. Roughly 13% of the sample goes to the ten largest clones. Sample: PBMCs. These TCRs come from a woman aged 45-65 years in good health and CMV-seronegative.

The CDR3: CAISALLVFYEQYF. CDR3 nucleotide sequence: TGTGCCATCAGCGCTTTACTAGTTTTCTACGAGCAGTACTTC. V gene TRBV10-3 combines with J gene TRBJ2-5; tentatively, D is TRBD2 (5 bases). The tail of the sequence fits TRBJ2-7 better, so the J call may be wrong. The CDR3 has 14 residues. Germline V gene sequence: CDR1 ENHRY, CDR2 SYGVKD.

The V gene is TRBV7-2, the J gene TRBJ2-3; tentative D call: TRBD2 (5 bases). The CDR3 covers 14 residues. CDR1 is SGHTA, CDR2 FQGNSA, per germline. The germline V and J ends were trimmed by 5 bases and 2 bases, with 11 bases remaining between them. CDR3 residues: CASSLYLATDTQYF. The CDR3 coding sequence is TGTGCCAGCAGCCTGTATCTAGCCACAGATACGCAGTATTTT.

The chain has TRBV7-3 and TRBJ2-7; 8 bases match TRBD1. The germline V gene encodes CDR1 SGHTA and CDR2 FQGTGA. The V segment lost 2 bases and the J segment 6 bases; nucleotides outside the gene matches: 9. The CDR3 consists of 15 residues. The CDR3, as DNA: TGTGCCAGCAGCTTACAACAGGGGGTTAAACGCGAGCAGTACTTC. Encoded protein: CASSLQQGVKREQYF.

The chain uses TRBV27 and TRBJ2-3; 16 bases agree with TRBD2. The CDR3 totals 20 residues. J lost 4 bases, V lost 5 bases, and 15 bases had no gene match. CDR1 is MNHEY and CDR2 is SMNVEV in the germline V gene (reference sequence). CDR3 DNA sequence: TGTGCCAGCAGTAGTCTCCGAGGGACTAGCGGGAGGGCCCTTCCAGATACGCAGTATTTT. Its translation: CASSSLRGTSGRALPDTQYF.

The chain uses TRBV19 and TRBJ2-1; TRBD1 matches at 7 bases. V was clipped by 3 bases and J by 2 bases; unmatched bases: 4. The CDR3 has 15 amino acids. Germline CDR1 reads LNHDA; CDR2 reads SQIVND (reference sequence). CDR3 DNA: TGTGCCAGTAGTATCGAGGGGGCCACCTACAATGAGCAGTTCTTC. Protein sequence: CASSIEGATYNEQFF.

This chain joins TRBV7-2 and TRBJ2-2; 9 bases align to TRBD1. The CDR3 is 15 residues long. The ends lost 3 bases at V and 5 bases at J; junction bases unmatched: 4. Germline lookup yields CDR1 SGHTA and CDR2 FQGNSA. The CDR3, as DNA: TGTGCCAGCAGCTTCCAGACAGGGGGGACCGGGGAGCTGTTTTTT. Translating gives CASSFQTGGTGELFF.

The V gene is TRBV30, the J gene TRBJ2-3; D gene ambiguous. V lost 5 bases to trimming and J lost 1 base, with 16 bases between them. The length of the CDR3 is 15 residues. Germline loops: CDR1 GTSNPN, CDR2 SVGIG (reference sequence). The CDR3, as DNA: TGTGCCTGGGATGTCCCGACCGAGGGCACAGATACGCAGTATTTT. It specifies CAWDVPTEGTDTQYF.

The CDR3 here is CASSWTGLEQYF. In nucleotides, the CDR3 is TGTGCCAGCAGTTGGACAGGGCTCGAGCAGTACTTC. The chain carries TRBV2 and TRBJ2-5, with TRBD1 matching over 8 bases. Matching the DNA end better, TRBJ2-7 makes the J call doubtful. CDR3 length: 12 residues. CDR1 is SNHLY and CDR2 is FYNNEI in the germline V gene.

The CDR3 protein is CASRLLEGAYEQYF. CDR3 DNA: TGCGCCAGCAGGCTTCTTGAAGGGGCCTACGAGCAGTACTTC. V gene TRBV5-1 combines with J gene TRBJ2-7; the D gene is possibly TRBD1 (5 bases). CDR1 and CDR2 from the germline V gene are SGHRS and YFSETQ. The V end lost 5 bases, the J end lost 2 bases, and 14 bases lay between the germline ends. The CDR3 spans 14 residues.

This clone was detected a few times. The chain recombines TRBV7-8 with TRBJ2-7; 7 nucleotides line up with TRBD2. The V gene's germline CDR1 is SGHVS and CDR2 FQNEAQ. V shed 5 bases and J 5 bases; nucleotides not matched to a gene: 18. This CDR3 comprises 17 residues. The CDR3 region is CASSARGLVGGNDEQYF. DNA for the CDR3: TGTGCCAGCAGCGCCAGAGGTCTTGTCGGGGGGAACGACGAGCAGTACTTC.

The chain combines TRBV9 with TRBJ2-5; 9 nucleotides match TRBD1. Germline CDR1 SGDLS, CDR2 YYNGEE. Trimming cost V 2 bases and J 0 bases; bases outside gene matches: 2. The CDR3 is made up of 15 amino acids. The CDR3 DNA sequence: TGTGCCAGCAGCGTCGGGGACAGGGACCAAGAGACCCAGTACTTC. Translating gives CASSVGDRDQETQYF.

The chain recombines TRBV29-1 with TRBJ2-4, with 7 bases aligning to TRBD2. Germline values: CDR1 SQVTM, CDR2 ANQGSEA. The CDR3 is 15 residues long. Losses at the gene ends were 5 bases for V and 0 bases for J; bases not matched to a gene: 7. CDR3 amino acids: CSVFLADLAKNIQYF. CDR3 in DNA: TGCAGCGTTTTTCTAGCGGACCTAGCCAAAAACATTCAGTACTTC. Full variable domain (missing parts from reference TRBV29-1 and TRBJ2-4): SAVISQKPSRDICQRGTSLTIQCQVDSQVTMMFWYRQQPGQSLTLIATANQGSEATYESGFVIDKFPISRPNLTFSTLTVSNMSPEDSSIYLCSVFLADLAKNIQYFGAGTRLSVL.

The V call is TRBV7-2, the J call TRBJ1-2, with TRBD1 identical over 8 bases. V dropped 4 bases and J dropped 5; count of bases not matched to a gene: 18. CDR3 length: 18 residues. From germline, CDR1 is SGHTA and CDR2 FQGNSA. The CDR3, as DNA: TGTGCCAGCAGCTCACCCCTCAGATACGTCAGGGGGCGGTATGGCTACACCTTC. It translates to CASSSPLRYVRGRYGYTF.

The gene calls are TRBV28 and TRBJ2-5; TRBD2 matches at 10 bases. V dropped 4 bases and J dropped 3; count of bases not matched to a gene: 11. Germline values: CDR1 MDHEN, CDR2 SYDVKM. The CDR3 runs 17 residues. For the CDR3, the DNA is TGTGCCAGCAGTTCAAGACTAGCGGGCATTCGGAAAGAGACCCAGTACTTC. This sequence encodes CASSSRLAGIRKETQYF.

This chain connects TRBV11-2 to TRBJ2-1; the match to TRBD2 covers 11 bases. Germline lookup yields CDR1 SGHAT and CDR2 FQNNGV. V lost 0 bases to trimming and J lost 4 bases; unmatched junction nucleotides: 5. There are 17 residues in the CDR3. The CDR3 DNA sequence: TGTGCCAGCAGCTTAGATCTAGCGGGAGGCCTATACAATGAGCAGTTCTTC. Amino acids: CASSLDLAGGLYNEQFF.

The J gene is TRBJ2-3, the V gene TRBV9; 8 nucleotides agree with TRBD1. The CDR3 contains 16 residues. V shed 4 bases and J 2 bases; nucleotides not matched to a gene: 9. Germline values: CDR1 SGDLS, CDR2 YYNGEE. This CDR3 reads CASSTGTGALTDTQYF. The CDR3 DNA reads TGTGCCAGCAGCACCGGGACAGGAGCTCTCACAGATACGCAGTATTTT.

The chain couples TRBV27 to TRBJ2-3; 13 bases are shared with TRBD2. Germline V gene sequence: CDR1 MNHEY, CDR2 SMNVEV (reference sequence). The CDR3 contains 18 residues. V was clipped by 2 bases and J by 1 base; unmatched bases: 6. CDR3 sequence reads: CASSLPGLAGAGTDTQYF. In DNA form, the CDR3 reads TGTGCCAGCAGTTTACCCGGACTAGCGGGAGCGGGCACAGATACGCAGTATTTT.

The sample holds a few counts of this clone. The V call is TRBV7-2, the J call TRBJ2-3; 9 nucleotides line up with TRBD2. CDR3 length equals 15 residues. The germline CDR1 and CDR2 sequences are SGHTA and FQGNSA. V shed 6 bases and J 7 bases; nucleotides not matched to a gene: 11. The CDR3 sequence: CASSPQAGGRYTQYF. The CDR3 bases are TGTGCCAGCAGTCCTCAAGCGGGGGGCAGGTATACGCAGTATTTT.

The genes are TRBV6-6 and TRBJ2-1; D is possibly TRBD2 (6 bases). Trimming took off 0 bases at V and 9 bases at J, with 9 bases between the two ends. Germline CDR1 reads MNHNY; CDR2 reads SVGAGI (reference sequence). The CDR3 is made up of 13 amino acids. In DNA form, the CDR3 reads TGTGCCAGCAGTTACTCACCCGGGAGTGAGCAGTTCTTC. This codes for CASSYSPGSEQFF.

This clone appeared a few times. The J gene is TRBJ2-5, the V gene TRBV29-1, with 13 bases fitting TRBD2. The DNA end favors TRBJ2-7, so the J call may be wrong. The length of the CDR3 is 14 residues. Germline CDR1 is SQVTM and CDR2 is ANQGSEA. The CDR3 sequence is CSVEVTSGGYEQYF. The DNA of the CDR3 is TGCAGCGTTGAAGTGACTAGCGGGGGGTACGAGCAGTACTTC.

The CDR3 DNA is TGCGCCAGCAGCTTGTTCTCGGGTACAGGGTCAGATACGCAGTATTTT. Translated: CASSLFSGTGSDTQYF. This chain joins TRBV5-1 and TRBJ2-3; D might be TRBD1 (6 bases). V lost 1 base to trimming and J lost 4 bases, with 16 bases between them. CDR1 and CDR2 (germline): SGHRS, YFSETQ. This CDR3 comprises 16 residues.

V and J are TRBV20-1 and TRBJ1-2; D remains ambiguous. CDR3 length equals 11 residues. Trimming shortened V by 1 base and J by 5 bases, and 5 bases separated the two germline ends. Germline CDR1 DFQATT, CDR2 SNEGSKA (reference sequence). The CDR3 sequence: CSARGVYGYTF. CDR3 bases: TGCAGTGCTAGAGGCGTTTATGGCTACACCTTC.

The chain carries TRBV7-2 and TRBJ2-3, with TRBD1 matching over 8 bases. Losses at the gene ends were 3 bases for V and 6 bases for J; bases not matched to a gene: 5. CDR3 length equals 14 residues. Germline CDR1 is SGHTA and CDR2 is FQGNSA. The CDR3 loop reads CASSFRTGKDTQYF. DNA of the CDR3: TGTGCCAGCAGCTTCAGGACAGGGAAGGATACGCAGTATTTT. The complete variable domain, with remaining parts taken from reference TRBV7-2 and TRBJ2-3, reads GAGVSQSPSNKVTEKGKDVELRCDPISGHTALYWYRQSLGQGLEFLIYFQGNSAPDKSGLPSDRFSAERTGGSVSTLTIQRTQQEDSAVYLCASSFRTGKDTQYFGPGTRLTVL.

The rearrangement joins TRBV7-2 to TRBJ2-1; 8 nucleotides align to TRBD2. CDR1 is SGHTA, CDR2 FQGNSA, per germline. The CDR3 runs 15 residues. The trim removed 1 base at V and 6 bases at J, leaving 5 bases unmatched. The CDR3 DNA follows: TGTGCCAGCAGCTTAGGAGCGGGAGAGGCCAATGAGCAGTTCTTC. Its translation is CASSLGAGEANEQFF.

In this sample, this clone turned up once. V gene TRBV29-1 combines with J gene TRBJ2-1; possibly TRBD2 for D (6 bases). Trimming removed 4 bases from V and 4 bases from J, with 11 bases in between. The CDR3 is made up of 13 amino acids. CDR1 and CDR2 from the germline V gene are SQVTM and ANQGSEA. The CDR3 reads CSVVLAEYNEQFF. The CDR3 coding sequence is TGCAGCGTTGTACTAGCAGAATACAATGAGCAGTTCTTC.

The chain links TRBV10-3 to TRBJ2-7; tentative D call: TRBD2 (11 bases). V lost 6 bases to trimming and J lost 3 bases, with 24 bases between them. The germline gives CDR1 ENHRY, CDR2 SYGVKD. The CDR3 runs 17 residues. CDR3 DNA sequence: TGTGCCATCAGGTCGGGACAGGGGACTAGCGGAAACTACGAGCAGTACTTC. Its translation: CAIRSGQGTSGNYEQYF.

This chain links TRBV18 with TRBJ1-1, with 8 bases identical to TRBD1. V gave up 2 bases and J gave up 10 bases; unmatched junction bases: 6. CDR1 and CDR2 (germline): KGHSH, LQKENI. The CDR3 has 13 residues. Here the CDR3 DNA reads TGTGCCAGCTCACCAGAGAGAGACAGGGGAGCTTTCTTT. Residues: CASSPERDRGAFF.

The count of this clone is one. The chain has TRBV29-1 and TRBJ1-2, with unresolved D. The CDR3 covers 12 residues. The germline gives CDR1 SQVTM, CDR2 ANQGSEA. Trimming shortened V by 4 bases and J by 2 bases, and 8 bases separated the two germline ends. The DNA of the CDR3 is TGCAGCGTTGCGGGTGGAAACTATGGCTACACCTTC. It is translated as CSVAGGNYGYTF.

This clone appeared a single time. The V gene is TRBV11-2, the J gene TRBJ1-3, with TRBD1 as a possible D gene (6 bases). Trimming took off 5 bases at V and 1 base at J, with 15 bases between the two ends. The CDR3 extends over 16 amino acids. Germline CDR1 reads SGHAT; CDR2 reads FQNNGV. The CDR3 DNA is TGTGCCAGCAGCGCCTCGGACAGAAAATCTGGAAACACCATATATTTT. Protein: CASSASDRKSGNTIYF.